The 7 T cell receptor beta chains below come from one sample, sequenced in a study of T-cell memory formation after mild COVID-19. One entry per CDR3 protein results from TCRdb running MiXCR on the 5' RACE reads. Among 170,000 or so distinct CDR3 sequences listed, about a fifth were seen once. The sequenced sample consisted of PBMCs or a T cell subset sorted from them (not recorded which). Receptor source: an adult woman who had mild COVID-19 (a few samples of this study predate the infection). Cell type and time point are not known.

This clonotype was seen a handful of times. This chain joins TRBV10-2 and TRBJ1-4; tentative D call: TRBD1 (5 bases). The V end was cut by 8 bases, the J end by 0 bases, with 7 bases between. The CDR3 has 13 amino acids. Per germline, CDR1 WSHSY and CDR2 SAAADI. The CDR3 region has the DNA TGCGCCAGCGGGGACCCAACTAATGAAAAACTGTTTTTT. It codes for CASGDPTNEKLFF.

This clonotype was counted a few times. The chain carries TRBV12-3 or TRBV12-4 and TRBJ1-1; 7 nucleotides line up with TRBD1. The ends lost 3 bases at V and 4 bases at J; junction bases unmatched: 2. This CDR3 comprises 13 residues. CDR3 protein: CASSFQGVTEAFF. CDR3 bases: TGTGCCAGCAGTTTTCAGGGGGTCACTGAAGCTTTCTTT.

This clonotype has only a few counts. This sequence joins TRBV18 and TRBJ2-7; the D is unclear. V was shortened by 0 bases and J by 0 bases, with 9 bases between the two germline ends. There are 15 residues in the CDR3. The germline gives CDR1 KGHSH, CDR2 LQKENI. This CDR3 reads CASSPPDGPSYEQYF. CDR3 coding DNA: TGTGCCAGCTCACCACCGGACGGTCCCTCCTACGAGCAGTACTTC.

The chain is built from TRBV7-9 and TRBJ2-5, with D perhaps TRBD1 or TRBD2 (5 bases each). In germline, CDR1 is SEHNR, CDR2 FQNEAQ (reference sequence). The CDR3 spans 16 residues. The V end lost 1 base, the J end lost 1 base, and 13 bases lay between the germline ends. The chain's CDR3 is CASSLDPLGTQETQYF. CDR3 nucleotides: TGTGCCAGCAGCTTAGACCCGCTCGGGACCCAAGAGACCCAGTACTTC.

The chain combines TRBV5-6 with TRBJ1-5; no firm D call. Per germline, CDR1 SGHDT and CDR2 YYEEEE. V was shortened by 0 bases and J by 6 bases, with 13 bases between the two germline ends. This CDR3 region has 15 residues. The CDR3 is CASSLGPNAVQPQHF. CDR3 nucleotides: TGTGCCAGCAGCTTGGGACCGAATGCCGTTCAGCCCCAGCATTTT.

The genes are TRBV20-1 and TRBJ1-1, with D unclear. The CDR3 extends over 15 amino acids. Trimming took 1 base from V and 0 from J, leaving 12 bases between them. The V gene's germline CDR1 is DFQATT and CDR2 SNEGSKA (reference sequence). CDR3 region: CSARALDGMNTEAFF. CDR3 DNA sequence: TGCAGTGCTAGAGCCTTGGACGGTATGAACACTGAAGCTTTCTTT.

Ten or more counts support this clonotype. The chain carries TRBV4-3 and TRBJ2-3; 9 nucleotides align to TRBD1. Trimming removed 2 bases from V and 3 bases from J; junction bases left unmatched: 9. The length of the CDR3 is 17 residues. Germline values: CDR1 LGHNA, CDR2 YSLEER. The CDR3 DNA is TGCGCCAGCAGCCAAATCTCCTCCGGGACAGGGACAGATACGCAGTATTTT. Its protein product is CASSQISSGTGTDTQYF.